This T cell receptor (beta chain) was profiled in a study of T-cell reconstitution after alpha-beta-depleted transplantation in children. The CDR3 runs to 17 residues. The V gene lost 0 bases and the J gene lost 0 bases, with 13 bases spanning the gap. From germline, CDR1 is SGHVS and CDR2 FNYEAQ. This clonotype was recorded at least ten times. Preparing the TCRbeta library involved the use of unique molecular identifiers. TCRdb itself ran the PCR reads through MiXCR, one entry per CDR3 protein. Of roughly 200,000 distinct CDR3 sequences in the sample, 8% to 10% were seen once. This sample comprised PBMCs from the stem cell graft donor, obtained from the stem cell graft. The rearrangement joins TRBV7-6 to TRBJ2-3; D is unclear. The TCR sequence derives from a human donor who donated a stem cell graft to a child with acute lymphoblastic leukemia. The CDR3 here is CASSLALSLLSTDTQYF. The CDR3 bases are TGTGCCAGCAGCTTAGCCCTCAGTCTTCTCAGCACAGATACGCAGTATTTT.